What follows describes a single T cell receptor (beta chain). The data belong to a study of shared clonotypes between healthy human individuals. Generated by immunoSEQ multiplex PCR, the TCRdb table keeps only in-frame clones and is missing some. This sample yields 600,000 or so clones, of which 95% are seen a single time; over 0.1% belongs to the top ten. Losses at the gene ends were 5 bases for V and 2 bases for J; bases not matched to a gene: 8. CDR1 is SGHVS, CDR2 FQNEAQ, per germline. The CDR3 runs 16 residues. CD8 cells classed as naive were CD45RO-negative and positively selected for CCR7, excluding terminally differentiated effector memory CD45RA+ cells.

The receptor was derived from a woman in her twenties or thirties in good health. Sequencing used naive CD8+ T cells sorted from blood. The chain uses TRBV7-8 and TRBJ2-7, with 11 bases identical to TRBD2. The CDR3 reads CASSPYGSGRAYEQYF. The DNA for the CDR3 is TGTGCCAGCAGCCCCTATGGTAGCGGGAGGGCCTACGAGCAGTACTTC.